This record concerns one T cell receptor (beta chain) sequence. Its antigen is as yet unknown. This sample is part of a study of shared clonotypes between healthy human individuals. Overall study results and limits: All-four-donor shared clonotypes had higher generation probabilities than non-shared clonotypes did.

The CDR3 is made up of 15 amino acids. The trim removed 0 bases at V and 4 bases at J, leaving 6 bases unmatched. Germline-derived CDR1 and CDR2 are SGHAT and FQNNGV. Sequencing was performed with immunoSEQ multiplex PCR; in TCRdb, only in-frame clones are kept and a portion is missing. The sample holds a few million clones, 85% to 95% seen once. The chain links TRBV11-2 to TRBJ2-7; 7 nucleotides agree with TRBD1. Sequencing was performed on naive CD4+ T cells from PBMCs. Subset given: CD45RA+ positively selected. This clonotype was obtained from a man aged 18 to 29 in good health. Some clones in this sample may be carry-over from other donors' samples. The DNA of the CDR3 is TGTGCCAGCAGCTTAGATTGGCAGGGGGTGTACGAGCAGTACTTC. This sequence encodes CASSLDWQGVYEQYF.